This entry describes one T cell receptor (beta chain). This table comes from immunoSEQ multiplex PCR, and its TCRdb copy is limited to in-frame clones, with some not included. The sample comprises around 22,000 clones, roughly 87% of which are singletons, and around 3.3% rests with the top ten. The record originates from a study of PD-L1 blockade in urothelial cancer. Across the whole study: Patients took up atezolizumab at some point between 2012 and 2014 at 1,200 mg intravenously every 3 weeks.

The CDR3 spans 17 residues. Trimming cost V 4 bases and J 8 bases; bases outside gene matches: 16. Per germline, CDR1 SGHRS and CDR2 YFSETQ. This clonotype originated in a man aged 45-65 years with urothelial cancer. The V call is TRBV5-1, the J call TRBJ2-3; 10 positions agree with TRBD2. The specimen comprised PBMCs, sampled around atezolizumab (anti-PD-L1) treatment. The CDR3 region is CASSEASGGTRKGTQYF. The CDR3, as DNA: TGCGCCAGCAGCGAGGCTAGCGGGGGCACACGCAAAGGTACGCAGTATTTT.